This entry concerns a single T cell receptor beta chain. The antigen is unknown. V lost 5 bases, J lost 10 bases, and 9 bases stayed unmatched. Germline V gene data show CDR1 as SGHRS and CDR2 as YFSETQ. This CDR3 has 14 amino acids. The entry originates in a study of shared clonotypes between healthy human individuals. Overall study findings and caveats: Clonotypes which were not shared had lower generation probabilities than clonotypes that all four donors shared.

Here immunoSEQ multiplex PCR was the method, and the copy in TCRdb shows in-frame clones only, minus some. This table has about a million clones, approximately 68% appearing once. This chain uses TRBV5-1 with TRBJ1-4, with 9 bases aligning to TRBD1. Specimen: memory CD4+ T cells sorted from blood. Subset noted: CD45RA-negative fraction. The source of this sequence is a man aged 18 to 30 in good health. The CDR3 DNA is TGCGCCAGCAGTCTCCGGGACAGGGATGGAAAACTGTTTTTT. Translating gives CASSLRDRDGKLFF.